A selection of T cell receptor beta chains follows, all from one sample in a study of technical replicates of blood from several donors. The protocol was immunoSEQ multiplex PCR, while the TCRdb copy is restricted to in-frame clones and leaves out a portion. The data show 60,000 to 85,000 clones, approximately 93% seen once. The specimen was T cells isolated from PBMCs. The receptor set was obtained from a human donor in good health. Both conserved end residues are part of each CDR3. D genes are given only for firm matches. Size tells how often a clone was seen (once, few, many) or the class of an expanded clone, and some rows leave it out.

J gene	D gene	clone size	V gene	CDR3 protein	CDR3 DNA
TRBJ2-3	TRBD2	-	TRBV7-3	CASSLTTSGVTDTQYF	TGTGCCAGCAGCTTAACGACTAGCGGGGTCACAGATACGCAGTATTTT
TRBJ2-7	TRBD2	-	TRBV7-9	CASSFETSGDSYEQYF	TGTGCCAGCAGCTTTGAGACTAGCGGGGATTCCTACGAGCAGTACTTC
TRBJ2-3	TRBD2	-	TRBV7-8	CASSPYSGRADTQYF	TGTGCCAGCAGCCCGTATAGCGGGAGGGCAGATACGCAGTATTTT
TRBJ2-1	TRBD2	-	TRBV9	CASSFSGSSYNEQFF	TGTGCCAGCAGCTTTAGCGGGAGCTCCTACAATGAGCAGTTCTTC
TRBJ1-4	-	-	TRBV14	CASSQVYRVHEKLFF	TGTGCCAGCAGCCAAGTATACAGGGTTCACGAAAAACTGTTTTTT
TRBJ2-5	TRBD2	-	TRBV4-1	CASSQGLAGAPETQYF	TGCGCCAGCAGCCAAGGGCTAGCGGGAGCCCCAGAGACCCAGTACTTC
TRBJ2-1	-	-	TRBV6-5	CASSPDRSSYNEQFF	TGTGCCAGCAGCCCCGACAGGAGCTCCTACAATGAGCAGTTCTTC
TRBJ2-3	-	-	TRBV10-3	CATGGREGSTDTQYF	TGTGCCACCGGGGGCAGGGAGGGCAGCACAGATACGCAGTATTTT
TRBJ2-3	TRBD1	-	TRBV5-4	CASSRTGGPLFTLYF	TGTGCCAGCAGCCGGACAGGGGGGCCCTTATTTACGCTGTATTTT
TRBJ2-7	-	-	TRBV6-6	CASSYDNSGSYEQYF	TGTGCCAGCAGTTACGATAACAGTGGCTCCTACGAGCAGTACTTC
TRBJ1-2	-	-	TRBV2	CASSEGRLGGYGYTF	TGTGCCAGCAGTGAAGGACGGCTCGGCGGCTATGGCTACACCTTC
TRBJ1-1	TRBD1	-	TRBV7-9	CASSLQGAFEAFF	TGTGCCAGCAGCCTCCAGGGGGCCTTTGAAGCTTTCTTT
TRBJ1-1	-	-	TRBV9	CASSVVGQGGVEAFF	TGTGCCAGCAGCGTAGTTGGGCAGGGTGGTGTTGAAGCTTTCTTT
TRBJ1-2	-	-	TRBV19	CASSHGQPSGYTF	TGTGCCAGTAGTCACGGACAGCCCAGTGGCTACACCTTC
TRBJ1-2	-	-	TRBV7-2	CASSLKGRVDGYTF	TGTGCCAGCAGCCTCAAGGGCAGGGTTGACGGCTACACCTTC
TRBJ1-4	-	-	TRBV9	CASSQSLRHNEKLFF	TGTGCCAGCAGCCAGAGTCTTAGACATAATGAAAAACTGTTTTTT
TRBJ1-1	-	-	TRBV5-6	CASSFGGVRGWTEAFF	TGTGCCAGCAGCTTTGGGGGGGTCCGGGGGTGGACTGAAGCTTTCTTT
TRBJ1-2	TRBD1	-	TRBV10-2	CASSESTSRTGDYGYTF	TGCGCCAGCAGTGAGTCCACCTCCCGGACAGGGGACTATGGCTACACCTTC
TRBJ2-1	TRBD2	-	TRBV9	CASSVDGGGSTNEQFF	TGTGCCAGCAGCGTAGATGGAGGCGGGAGCACCAATGAGCAGTTCTTC
TRBJ1-4	-	-	TRBV6-1	CASSQMSTNEKLFF	TGTGCCAGCAGCCAGATGTCAACTAATGAAAAACTGTTTTTT
TRBJ2-3	TRBD2	few	TRBV6-5	CATRIRGGSGTQYF	TGTGCCACCCGTATTCGGGGCGGGAGTGGTACGCAGTATTTT
TRBJ2-7	-	once	TRBV11-2	CASSLGPRVQGYEQYF	TGTGCCAGCAGCTTAGGACCTCGAGTACAGGGTTACGAGCAGTACTTC
TRBJ2-7	-	-	TRBV4-1	CASSRVRGSYEQYF	TGCGCCAGCAGCCGGGTGCGGGGATCCTACGAGCAGTACTTC
TRBJ2-7	-	-	TRBV20-1	CSARDRGEQYF	TGCAGTGCTAGAGATCGGGGCGAGCAGTACTTC
TRBJ1-1	-	-	TRBV12-5	CASGLSNTEAFF	TGTGCTAGTGGTCTATCTAACACTGAAGCTTTCTTT
TRBJ2-7	TRBD1	-	TRBV7-3	CASSASMGRGRTKSYEQYF	TGTGCCAGCAGCGCCTCAATGGGTAGGGGGCGCACTAAATCCTACGAGCAGTACTTC
TRBJ2-5	TRBD1	-	TRBV19	CASRDRTQTQYF	TGTGCCAGCCGGGACAGGACGCAGACCCAGTACTTC
TRBJ2-2	TRBD2	-	TRBV4-3	CASSQDPGTRLTGELFF	TGCGCCAGCAGCCAAGATCCCGGGACTAGGCTCACCGGGGAGCTGTTTTTT
TRBJ2-3	TRBD2	-	TRBV14	CASSPRLATDTQYF	TGTGCCAGCAGCCCGAGACTAGCGACAGATACGCAGTATTTT
TRBJ2-2	-	few	TRBV7-9	CASSLAGDNTGELFF	TGTGCCAGCAGCTTAGCCGGGGATAACACCGGGGAGCTGTTTTTT
TRBJ1-2	-	-	TRBV5-1	CASSLQDIYNYGYTF	TGCGCCAGCAGCTTGCAGGACATCTATAACTATGGCTACACCTTC
TRBJ1-1	-	once	TRBV4-2	CASSQADRNTEAFF	TGTGCCAGCAGCCAAGCGGACAGGAACACTGAAGCTTTCTTT
TRBJ2-2	-	-	TRBV10-3	CAISEYGHPNTGELFF	TGTGCCATCAGTGAATATGGACACCCGAACACCGGGGAGCTGTTTTTT
TRBJ2-7	TRBD2	-	TRBV7-8	CASSAGGYEATYEQYF	TGTGCCAGCAGCGCGGGGGGGTATGAGGCGACCTACGAGCAGTACTTC
TRBJ2-1	-	-	TRBV30	CAWSVLFEQFF	TGTGCCTGGAGTGTACTATTTGAGCAGTTCTTC